This passage covers 9 T cell receptor beta chains from one sample sequenced in a study of blood T cell repertoires in COVID-19. Libraries were prepared by immunoSEQ multiplex PCR; TCRdb keeps only in-frame clonotypes and omits some of them. The sample contains about 100,000 clones, approximately 93% of which appear only once. The sample was peripheral blood. All receptors derive from a man in his 60s with acute or convalescent COVID-19.

This chain connects TRBV6-2 or TRBV6-3 to TRBJ2-7; D is ambiguous. Germline-derived CDR1 and CDR2 are MNHEY and SVGEGT. The CDR3 consists of 11 residues. The ends were cut back, 5 bases at V and 7 bases at J, with 9 bases in the middle. CDR3 sequence: CASSDGWEQYF. The DNA for the CDR3 is TGTGCCAGCAGTGACGGGTGGGAGCAGTACTTC.

The rearrangement joins TRBV6-1 to TRBJ1-2, with D perhaps matching TRBD1 (5 bases). CDR3 length equals 16 residues. V shed 2 bases and J shed 4 bases, with 17 bases lying between them. Per the germline V gene, CDR1 is MNHNS and CDR2 is SASEGT. The CDR3 sequence: CASSERAGRVVYGYTF. Here the CDR3 DNA reads TGTGCCAGCAGTGAACGGGCCGGCAGGGTCGTCTATGGCTACACCTTC.

The chain is built from TRBV5-6 and TRBJ1-2; the D is unclear. V was trimmed by 3 bases and J by 4 bases, leaving 13 bases between them. The CDR3 consists of 14 residues. Germline-derived CDR1 and CDR2 are SGHDT and YYEEEE. CDR3 residues: CASSSKQYAYGYTF. The CDR3 bases are TGTGCCAGCAGCTCCAAACAGTACGCCTATGGCTACACCTTC.

CDR3 coding DNA: TGTGCCAGCAGCGGTCCGGGACAGGGTTACGAGCAGTACGTC. It translates to CASSGPGQGYEQYV. The V call is TRBV5-6, the J call TRBJ2-7, with 9 positions matching TRBD1. Germline assignment: CDR1 SGHDT and CDR2 YYEEEE. CDR3 length: 14 amino acids. The V segment lost 4 bases and the J segment 4 bases; nucleotides outside the gene matches: 6.

V is TRBV30 and J is TRBJ1-6, with D possibly TRBD1 on 5 matching bases. V lost 3 bases and J 8 bases, leaving 14 bases between the germline ends. The CDR3 consists of 14 residues. Germline loops: CDR1 GTSNPN, CDR2 SVGIG (reference sequence). The CDR3 sequence is CAWSLITGDSPLHF. CDR3 nucleotide sequence: TGTGCCTGGAGCCTCATCACAGGTGATTCACCCCTCCACTTT.

The chain recombines TRBV15 with TRBJ2-1, with TRBD2 identical over 8 bases. CDR3 length: 17 amino acids. Germline V lookup: CDR1 LNHNV, CDR2 YYDKDF (reference sequence). V lost 1 base and J lost 0; bases outside the gene matches: 5. In DNA, the CDR3 is TGTGCCACCAGCAGAGGGGGGCGGGGGGACTCCTACAATGAGCAGTTCTTC. Translating it yields CATSRGGRGDSYNEQFF.

This chain connects TRBV28 to TRBJ2-1; 8 bases line up with TRBD1. CDR3 length equals 15 residues. The ends lost 1 base at V and 10 bases at J; junction bases unmatched: 9. The germline gives CDR1 MDHEN, CDR2 SYDVKM. The CDR3 sequence is CASSLYPGGLLEQFF. For the CDR3, the DNA is TGTGCCAGCAGTTTATATCCAGGGGGCTTGCTGGAGCAGTTCTTC.

The chain uses TRBV25-1 and TRBJ1-6; a weak D match, TRBD1 (6 bases). Per the germline V gene, CDR1 is MGHDK and CDR2 is SYGVNS. The CDR3 is 16 amino acids. Between the trimmed V and J ends, which lost 0 bases and 6 bases, there was a span of 12 bases. The CDR3 spells CASSEYREGGNSPLHF. DNA for the CDR3: TGTGCCAGCAGTGAATATCGGGAGGGGGGTAATTCACCCCTCCACTTT.

V is TRBV11-3 and J is TRBJ2-1, with D tentatively TRBD1 (6 bases). Germline CDR1 is SGHNT and CDR2 is YENEEA. The CDR3 is 12 residues long. The CDR3 spells CAAGASRGEQFF. In DNA form, the CDR3 reads TGTGCAGCAGGGGCTAGCCGAGGGGAGCAGTTCTTC.